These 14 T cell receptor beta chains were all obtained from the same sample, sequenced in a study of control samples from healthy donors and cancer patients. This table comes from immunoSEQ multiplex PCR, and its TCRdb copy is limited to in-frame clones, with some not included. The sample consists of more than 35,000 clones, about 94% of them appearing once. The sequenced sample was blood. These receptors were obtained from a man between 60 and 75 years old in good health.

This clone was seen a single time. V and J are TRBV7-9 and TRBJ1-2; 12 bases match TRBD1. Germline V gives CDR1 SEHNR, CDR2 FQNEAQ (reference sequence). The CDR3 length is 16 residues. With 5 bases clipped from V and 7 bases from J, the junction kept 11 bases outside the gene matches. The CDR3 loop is CASSPGDRGRHSGYTF. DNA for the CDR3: TGTGCCAGCAGCCCTGGGGACAGGGGGCGACATAGTGGCTACACCTTC.

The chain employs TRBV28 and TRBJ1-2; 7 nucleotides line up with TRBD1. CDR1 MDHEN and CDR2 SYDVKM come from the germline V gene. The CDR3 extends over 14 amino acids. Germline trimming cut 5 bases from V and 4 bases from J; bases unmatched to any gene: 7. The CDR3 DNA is TGTGCCAGCAGTATCGGACAGGTTTCCTATGGCTACACCTTC. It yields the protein CASSIGQVSYGYTF.

The DNA for the CDR3 is TGTGCCAGCAGTGAAGATCACGGGACAGCTTCTTACTATGGCTACACCTTC. This sequence encodes CASSEDHGTASYYGYTF. The chain links TRBV2 to TRBJ1-2, with TRBD1 matching over 7 bases. J gave up 3 bases and V 1 base, and 11 bases lay outside the gene matches. The CDR3 runs to 17 residues. CDR1 SNHLY and CDR2 FYNNEI come from the germline V gene.

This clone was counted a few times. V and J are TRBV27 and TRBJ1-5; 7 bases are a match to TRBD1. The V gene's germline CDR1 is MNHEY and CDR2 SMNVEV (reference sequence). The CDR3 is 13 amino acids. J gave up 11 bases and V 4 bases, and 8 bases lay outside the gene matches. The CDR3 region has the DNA TGTGCCAGCAGTTCCCAGGGGGATCGGGCCCAGCATTTT. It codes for CASSSQGDRAQHF.

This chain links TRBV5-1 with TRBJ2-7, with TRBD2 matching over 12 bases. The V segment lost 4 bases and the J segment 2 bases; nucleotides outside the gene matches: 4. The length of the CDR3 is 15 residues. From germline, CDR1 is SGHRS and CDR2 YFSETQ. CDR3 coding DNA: TGCGCCAGCAGCCGACTAGCGGGAGCTACCTACGAGCAGTACTTC. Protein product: CASSRLAGATYEQYF.

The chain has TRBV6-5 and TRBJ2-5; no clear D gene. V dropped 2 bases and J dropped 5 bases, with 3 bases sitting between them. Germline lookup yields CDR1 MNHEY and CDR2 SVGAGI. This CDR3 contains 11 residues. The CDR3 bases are TGTGCCAGCAGTTACGGGGAGACCCAGTACTTC. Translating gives CASSYGETQYF.

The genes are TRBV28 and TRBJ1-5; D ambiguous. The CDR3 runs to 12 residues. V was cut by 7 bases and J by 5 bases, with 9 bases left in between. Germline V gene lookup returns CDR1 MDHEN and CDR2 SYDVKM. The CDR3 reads CASNREDQPQHF. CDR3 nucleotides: TGTGCCAGCAACCGGGAAGATCAGCCCCAGCATTTT. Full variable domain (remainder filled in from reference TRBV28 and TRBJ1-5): DVKVTQSSRYLVKRTGEKVFLECVQDMDHENMFWYRQDPGLGLRLIYFSYDVKMKEKGDIPEGYSVSREKKERFSLILESASTNQTSMYLCASNREDQPQHFGDGTRLSIL.

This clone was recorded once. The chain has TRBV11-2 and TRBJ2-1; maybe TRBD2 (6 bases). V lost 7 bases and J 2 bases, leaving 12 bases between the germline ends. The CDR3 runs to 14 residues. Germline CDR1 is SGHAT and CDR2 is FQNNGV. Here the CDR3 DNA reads TGTGCCAGCAACCATAGACTAGCCTACAATGAGCAGTTCTTC. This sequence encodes CASNHRLAYNEQFF. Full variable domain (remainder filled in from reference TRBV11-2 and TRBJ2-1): EAGVAQSPRYKIIEKRQSVAFWCNPISGHATLYWYQQILGQGPKLLIQFQNNGVVDDSQLPKDRFSAERLKGVDSTLKIQPAKLEDSAVYLCASNHRLAYNEQFFGPGTRLTVL.

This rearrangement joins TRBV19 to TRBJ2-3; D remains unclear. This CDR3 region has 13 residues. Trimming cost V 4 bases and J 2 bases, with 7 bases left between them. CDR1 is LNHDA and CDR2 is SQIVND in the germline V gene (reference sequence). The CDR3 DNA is TGTGCCAGTAGTAATGTCTACACAGATACGCAGTATTTT. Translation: CASSNVYTDTQYF.

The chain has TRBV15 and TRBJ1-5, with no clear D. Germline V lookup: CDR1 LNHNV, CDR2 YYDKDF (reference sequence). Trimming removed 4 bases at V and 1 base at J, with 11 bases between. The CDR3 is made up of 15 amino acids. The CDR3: CATSMSLSSNQPQHF. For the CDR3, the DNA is TGTGCCACCAGCATGTCCCTTTCGAGCAATCAGCCCCAGCATTTT.

The DNA of the CDR3 is TGTGCCAGCAGCGTAGGGCAGGGAAGCAATCAGCCCCAGCATTTT. Translation gives CASSVGQGSNQPQHF. V gene TRBV9 combines with J gene TRBJ1-5; possibly TRBD1 for D (5 bases). Germline CDR1 reads SGDLS; CDR2 reads YYNGEE. This CDR3 has 15 residues. The ends were cut back, 0 bases at V and 1 base at J, with 8 bases in the middle.

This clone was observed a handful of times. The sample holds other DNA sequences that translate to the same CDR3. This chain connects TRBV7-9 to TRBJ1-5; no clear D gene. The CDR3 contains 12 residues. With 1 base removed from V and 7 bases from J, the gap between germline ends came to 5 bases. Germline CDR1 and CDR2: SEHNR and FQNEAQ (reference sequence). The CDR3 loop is CASSLEGQPQHF. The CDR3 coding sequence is TGTGCCAGCAGCTTAGAGGGACAGCCCCAGCATTTT.

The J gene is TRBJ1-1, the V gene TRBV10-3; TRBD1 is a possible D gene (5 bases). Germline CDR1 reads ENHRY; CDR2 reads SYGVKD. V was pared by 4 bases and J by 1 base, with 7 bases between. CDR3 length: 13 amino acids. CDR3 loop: CAISGQPNTEAFF. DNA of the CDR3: TGTGCCATCAGTGGACAGCCGAACACTGAAGCTTTCTTT.

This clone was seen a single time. The CDR3, as DNA: TGTGCCAGCAGTAGTATAGGTAGCGGGAGTGGGGAGCAGTTCTTC. Translated: CASSSIGSGSGEQFF. The gene calls are TRBV7-6 and TRBJ2-1; 9 bases align to TRBD2. After removal of 6 bases from V and 10 bases from J, the junction contained 13 bases not matched to a gene. The CDR3 sequence is 15 residues long. Germline-derived CDR1 and CDR2 are SGHVS and FNYEAQ.